These 23 T cell receptor beta chains share one sample of origin, sequenced in a study of T cell changes during pregnancy in multiple sclerosis. Sequenced by immunoSEQ multiplex PCR; TCRdb stores in-frame clones only, minus some. The sample carries approximately 50,000 clones, 90% recorded once. The specimen was peripheral blood, collected in the third trimester of pregnancy. The receptors stem from a female donor in good health, enrolled as a control in a pregnancy study.

This chain connects TRBV6-5 to TRBJ2-3, with D perhaps TRBD2 (5 bases). V was cut by 6 bases and J by 0 bases, with 7 bases left in between. The CDR3 totals 13 residues. Germline assignment: CDR1 MNHEY and CDR2 SVGAGI. The CDR3 nucleotides are TGTGCCAGCAGCACGGGGAGCACAGATACGCAGTATTTT. Protein product: CASSTGSTDTQYF.

This chain connects TRBV15 to TRBJ2-5, with D tentatively TRBD2 (6 bases). Germline V CDR1 and CDR2: LNHNV, YYDKDF (reference sequence). The CDR3 has 13 amino acids. Trimming took off 1 base at V and 5 bases at J, with 8 bases between the two ends. For the CDR3, the DNA is TGTGCCACCAGCAGAGGTGGGGGGGAGACCCAGTACTTC. Its translation is CATSRGGGETQYF.

This clone occurred once. The chain recombines TRBV19 with TRBJ2-3; 8 bases agree with TRBD2. After removal of 10 bases from V and 6 bases from J, the junction contained 12 bases not matched to a gene. This CDR3 spans 14 amino acids. Germline lookup yields CDR1 LNHDA and CDR2 SQIVND (reference sequence). CDR3 nucleotides: TGTGCCACCGGGACTAGATCAATTTTGGATACGCAGTATTTT. Its protein product is CATGTRSILDTQYF.

The chain carries TRBV19 and TRBJ2-1; no clear D gene. Germline V gene data show CDR1 as LNHDA and CDR2 as SQIVND (reference sequence). V was shortened by 6 bases and J by 1 base, with 13 bases between the two germline ends. CDR3 size: 15 residues. The CDR3 nucleotides are TGTGCCAGTAGCCCCTCATCAGATTCCTACAATGAGCAGTTCTTC. This codes for CASSPSSDSYNEQFF.

This chain links TRBV4-3 with TRBJ1-2; 7 bases agree with TRBD1. The CDR3 has 16 amino acids. Germline-derived CDR1 and CDR2 are LGHNA and YSLEER. V was pared by 3 bases and J by 0 bases, with 7 bases of the junction left unmatched. CDR3 DNA: TGCGCCAGCAGCCATGGGACAGCGAAAGCTAACTATGGCTACACCTTC. Its translation: CASSHGTAKANYGYTF.

This clone was counted between two and nine times. V and J are TRBV18 and TRBJ1-2; D is ambiguous. This CDR3 region has 14 residues. Germline V lookup: CDR1 KGHSH, CDR2 LQKENI. Trimming shortened V by 1 base and J by 6 bases, and 12 bases separated the two germline ends. Here the CDR3 reads CASSPLARVDGYTF. In DNA form, the CDR3 reads TGTGCCAGCTCACCACTAGCCCGTGTTGATGGCTACACCTTC. Full variable domain (rest looked up from reference TRBV18 and TRBJ1-2): NAGVMQNPRHLVRRRGQEARLRCSPMKGHSHVYWYRQLPEEGLKFMVYLQKENIIDESGMPKERFSAEFPKEGPSILRIQQVVRGDSAAYFCASSPLARVDGYTFGSGTRLTVV.

The chain joins TRBV29-1 to TRBJ2-7; D remains ambiguous. CDR3 length equals 11 residues. Between the trimmed V and J ends, which lost 7 bases and 4 bases, there was a span of 11 bases. Germline assignment: CDR1 SQVTM and CDR2 ANQGSEA. CDR3 sequence (DNA): TGCAGCGCCAGACTGGATTACGAGCAGTACTTC. This codes for CSARLDYEQYF.

The CDR3 spells CASSADSYNEQFF. For the CDR3, the DNA is TGTGCCAGCAGTGCCGACAGCTACAATGAGCAGTTCTTC. The chain carries TRBV2 and TRBJ2-1; D is perhaps TRBD1 (5 bases). CDR1 and CDR2 (germline): SNHLY, FYNNEI. This CDR3 is built from 13 residues. Between the trimmed V and J ends, which lost 4 bases and 3 bases, there was a span of 7 bases.

The table lists this clone with a count of one. The chain has TRBV30 and TRBJ1-4, with a possible D match to TRBD1 (5 bases). With 3 bases removed from V and 7 bases from J, the gap between germline ends came to 15 bases. CDR3 length: 14 amino acids. Germline V gene sequence: CDR1 GTSNPN, CDR2 SVGIG (reference sequence). CDR3 sequence reads: CAWSGGGLGEKLFF. The CDR3 DNA reads TGTGCCTGGAGCGGCGGGGGACTCGGTGAAAAACTGTTTTTT.

This chain links TRBV6-5 with TRBJ2-7; TRBD2 agrees at 10 bases. This CDR3 has 16 amino acids. V was pared by 4 bases and J by 1 base, with 7 bases of the junction left unmatched. Germline-derived CDR1 and CDR2 are MNHEY and SVGAGI. Here the CDR3 DNA reads TGTGCCAGCAGTTCCCCTGGACTAGCGGTATCCTACGAGCAGTACTTC. Residues: CASSSPGLAVSYEQYF.

This chain joins TRBV30 and TRBJ2-6; D unclear. The CDR3 contains 13 residues. Germline CDR1 GTSNPN, CDR2 SVGIG (reference sequence). The germline V and J ends were trimmed by 6 bases and 0 bases, with 6 bases remaining between them. CDR3 region: CACAVSGANVLTF. The CDR3 DNA follows: TGTGCCTGTGCGGTCTCTGGGGCCAACGTCCTGACTTTC.

This sequence joins TRBV11-3 and TRBJ2-3; D gene unclear. Trimming took 5 bases from V and 2 from J, leaving 11 bases between them. Germline values: CDR1 SGHNT, CDR2 YENEEA. The CDR3 has 14 amino acids. The CDR3 reads CASSIGYTTDTQYF. CDR3 in DNA: TGTGCCAGCAGCATAGGATACACCACAGATACGCAGTATTTT.

By sample fraction, this clone is medium-sized. J is TRBJ2-1 and V is TRBV6-4; 10 nucleotides match TRBD2. The CDR3 consists of 15 residues. V dropped 4 bases and J dropped 4; count of bases not matched to a gene: 4. The germline V gene has CDR1 MRHNA and CDR2 SNTAGT. CDR3: CASSAASGRYNEQFF. The CDR3 region has the DNA TGTGCCAGCAGTGCGGCTAGCGGGAGATACAATGAGCAGTTCTTC.

V is TRBV19 and J is TRBJ1-2, with a possible D match to TRBD1 (5 bases). The V end was cut by 9 bases, the J end by 5 bases, with 10 bases between. This CDR3 is built from 11 residues. Germline V CDR1 and CDR2: LNHDA, SQIVND (reference sequence). In DNA, the CDR3 is TGTGCCAGCGGGAGGGGTTATGGCTACACCTTC. Protein: CASGRGYGYTF.

V usage is TRBV6-1 and J usage is TRBJ2-7; 7 positions match TRBD1. The CDR3 is 16 residues long. V dropped 4 bases and J dropped 4; count of bases not matched to a gene: 13. From germline, CDR1 is MNHNS and CDR2 SASEGT. The CDR3 reads CASSAPPKGALYEQYF. CDR3 nucleotide sequence: TGTGCCAGCAGTGCACCCCCCAAGGGGGCGCTTTACGAGCAGTACTTC.

The rearrangement joins TRBV5-1 to TRBJ2-7; 8 bases are shared with TRBD1. V lost 0 bases and J lost 4; bases outside the gene matches: 6. This CDR3 spans 15 amino acids. CDR1 SGHRS and CDR2 YFSETQ come from the germline V gene. The CDR3 DNA follows: TGCGCCAGCAGCTTGGCCCAGGGGGCGCATTACGAGCAGTACTTC. Its translation: CASSLAQGAHYEQYF.

The rearrangement uses TRBV4-2 and TRBJ1-2; D possibly corresponds to TRBD1 (6 bases). Between the trimmed V and J ends, which lost 0 bases and 8 bases, there was a span of 16 bases. The CDR3 extends over 15 amino acids. CDR1 is LGHNA, CDR2 YNFKEQ, per germline. The DNA for the CDR3 is TGTGCCAGCAGCCAAGATCCGCAGGGGCCCCTAGGCTACACCTTC. Its translation is CASSQDPQGPLGYTF.

The J gene is TRBJ1-2, the V gene TRBV5-1; D might be TRBD1 (5 bases). This CDR3 region has 13 residues. V lost 2 bases, J lost 8 bases, and 13 bases lay in between. Per the germline V gene, CDR1 is SGHRS and CDR2 is YFSETQ. The CDR3 bases are TGCGCCAGCAGCTTACAGGAGTCCTTGGGCTACACCTTC. Amino acid sequence: CASSLQESLGYTF.

The genes are TRBV10-3 and TRBJ2-1, with a tentative D call TRBD2 (5 bases). The V gene lost 5 bases and the J gene lost 4 bases, with 12 bases spanning the gap. The germline CDR1 and CDR2 sequences are ENHRY and SYGVKD. The CDR3 is 14 residues long. The CDR3 loop is CAISPAGGYNEQFF. The DNA for the CDR3 is TGTGCCATCAGTCCCGCGGGCGGGTACAATGAGCAGTTCTTC.

The CDR3 DNA reads TGTGCCAGCAGCTTACTTGGGACAGGGGTTAATGAAAAACTGTTTTTT. This gives the protein CASSLLGTGVNEKLFF. This rearrangement joins TRBV7-8 to TRBJ1-4, with 10 positions matching TRBD1. CDR1 and CDR2 from the germline V gene are SGHVS and FQNEAQ. This CDR3 contains 16 residues. V lost 2 bases to trimming and J lost 4 bases; unmatched junction nucleotides: 4.

V and J are TRBV25-1 and TRBJ1-2; D remains unclear. The CDR3 length is 14 residues. CDR1 and CDR2 from the germline V gene are MGHDK and SYGVNS. The V end was cut by 4 bases, the J end by 0 bases, with 9 bases between. CDR3 DNA: TGTGCCAGCAGTGCGTACAGAGCTAACTATGGCTACACCTTC. Protein sequence: CASSAYRANYGYTF.

V and J are TRBV6-5 and TRBJ2-7; TRBD2 is a possible D gene (6 bases). The CDR3 has 15 amino acids. Germline CDR1 is MNHEY and CDR2 is SVGAGI. Trimming took off 2 bases at V and 0 bases at J, with 11 bases between the two ends. The DNA of the CDR3 is TGTGCCAGCAGTTACCGGGACTCAAGCTCCTACGAGCAGTACTTC. Translated: CASSYRDSSSYEQYF.

The chain recombines TRBV30 with TRBJ2-7; 10 bases are a match to TRBD1. CDR1 is GTSNPN and CDR2 is SVGIG in the germline V gene (reference sequence). This CDR3 is built from 16 residues. V trimming: 2 bases; J trimming: 3 bases; junction bases outside the gene matches: 10. CDR3 protein: CAWSPRDRGIIYEQYF. The CDR3 region has the DNA TGTGCCTGGAGTCCTAGGGACAGGGGAATCATCTACGAGCAGTACTTC.